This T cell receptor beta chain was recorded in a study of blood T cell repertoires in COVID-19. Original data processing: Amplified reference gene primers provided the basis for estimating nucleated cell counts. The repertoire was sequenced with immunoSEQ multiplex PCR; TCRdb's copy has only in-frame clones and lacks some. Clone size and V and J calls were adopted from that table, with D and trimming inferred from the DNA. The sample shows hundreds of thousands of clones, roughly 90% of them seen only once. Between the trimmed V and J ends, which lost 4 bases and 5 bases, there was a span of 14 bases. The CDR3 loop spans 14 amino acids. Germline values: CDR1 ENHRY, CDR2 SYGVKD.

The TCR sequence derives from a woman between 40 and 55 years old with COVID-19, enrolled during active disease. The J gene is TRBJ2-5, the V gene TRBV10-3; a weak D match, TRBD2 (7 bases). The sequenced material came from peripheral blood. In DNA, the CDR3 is TGTGCCATCAGTGTAACGGGGGGCGGGGAGACCCAGTACTTC. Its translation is CAISVTGGGETQYF.